The T cell receptor (beta chain) described here comes from a study of blood T cell repertoires in COVID-19. The overall study: The United States, Italy and Spain provided the acute and convalescent COVID-19 samples. Sources were T cells, B-cell-depleted T cells, or PBMCs; the material itself was cDNA or gDNA.

CDR3 length: 15 amino acids. Per germline, CDR1 MNHNS and CDR2 SASEGT. Germline trimming cut 3 bases from V and 6 bases from J; bases unmatched to any gene: 8. Original analysis: Amplification of reference gene primers provided the estimated nucleated cell counts. Method: immunoSEQ multiplex PCR; TCRdb's copy keeps in-frame clones and lacks some. V and J calls and clone size are those listed in that table; D and trimming were worked out from the DNA. This table holds about 150,000 clones, over 75% found once. Seattle researchers signed up patients amid active infection and tracked them longitudinally.

The chain has TRBV6-1 and TRBJ2-5, with 9 bases lining up with TRBD2. The sequencing input was peripheral blood. This clonotype was sampled from a man between 60 and 75 years old with COVID-19, enrolled during active disease. The CDR3, as DNA: TGTGCCAGCAGTGAGATTAATAGCGGGAGCCAGACCCAGTACTTC. This codes for CASSEINSGSQTQYF.